These 27 T cell receptor beta chains originate from one sample sequenced in a study of T-cell reconstitution after alpha-beta-depleted transplantation in children (dated by TCRdb to 2016 to 2017). This specimen's treatment or condition label, per the study, means: allogeneic hematopoietic cell transplantation with graft depleted of TCRalphabeta T cells and CD19 B cells. Receptor amplification or capture employed PCR. The run used an Illumina HiSeq 2500. TCR library preparation used molecular barcoding, with unique molecular identifiers applied to normalize quantification of the TCRbeta repertoire. TCRdb trimmed the raw reads at Q25, called clones with MiXCR and kept productive beta chains. All rows with the same CDR3 protein become a single entry with the most common DNA and genes. The sample contains some 600,000 distinct CDR3 sequences, 10% to 15% of them found a single time. About 2.2% of the sample belongs to the ten largest clones.

The sample here was PBMCs, mostly from graft donor cells, taken 360 days after TCRalphabeta/CD19-depleted stem cell transplant. The receptor source for this set is a male patient younger than 18 who had a stem cell transplant for acute myeloid leukemia, so the T cells may come from the graft donor.

This clonotype was recorded many times. V gene TRBV28 combines with J gene TRBJ2-7, with 9 bases lining up with TRBD1. Looked up from germline, CDR1 is MDHEN and CDR2 is SYDVKM. V lost 6 bases, J lost 1 base, and 7 bases stayed unmatched. The CDR3 sequence is 15 residues long. The CDR3 spells CASRLTGGGSYEQYF. CDR3 DNA: TGTGCCAGCAGGCTGACAGGGGGAGGGTCCTACGAGCAGTACTTC.

This clonotype was observed once. The rearrangement uses TRBV6-2 or TRBV6-3 and TRBJ2-6; maybe TRBD1 (5 bases). CDR3 size: 16 residues. The ends were cut back, 8 bases at V and 0 bases at J, with 14 bases in the middle. Germline V gene lookup returns CDR1 MNHEY and CDR2 SVGEGT. The CDR3 here is CASCRQGHSGANVLTF. CDR3 bases: TGTGCCAGCTGTCGTCAGGGCCACTCTGGGGCCAACGTCCTGACTTTC.

In the case of this clonotype: Because the CDR3 is missing its conserved closing phenylalanine or tryptophan, this is likely a read error. The V call is TRBV3-1, the J call TRBJ2-7; TRBD2 matches 9 bases. Losses at the gene ends were 3 bases for V and 0 bases for J; bases not matched to a gene: 0. CDR3 length: 14 residues. Germline assignment: CDR1 LGHDT and CDR2 YNNKEL (reference sequence). CDR3 protein: CASSHSGSSYEQYS. CDR3 DNA: TGTGCCAGCAGCCATAGCGGGAGCTCCTACGAGCAGTACTCC.

This clonotype has a handful of counts. The V gene is TRBV7-9, the J gene TRBJ1-2; D is unresolved. The CDR3 spans 16 residues. V was clipped by 1 base and J by 7 bases, with 19 bases between them. The germline V gene has CDR1 SEHNR and CDR2 FQNEAQ (reference sequence). The CDR3 sequence: CASSLVSRSSDGGYTF. The CDR3 DNA sequence: TGTGCCAGCAGCTTAGTTTCCCGATCAAGCGACGGTGGCTACACCTTC.

This clonotype was found a few times. The chain employs TRBV4-3 and TRBJ2-7, with 10 bases lining up with TRBD2. This CDR3 is 17 amino acids long. Germline lookup yields CDR1 LGHNA and CDR2 YSLEER. V shed 0 bases, J shed 4 bases, and the junction held 9 bases outside the gene matches. In nucleotides, the CDR3 is TGCGCCAGCAGCCAAGATTCCCCTAGCGGGAGTACTTACGAGCAGTACTTC. It translates to CASSQDSPSGSTYEQYF.

The rearrangement links TRBV7-9 to TRBJ2-1, with 8 bases lining up with TRBD2. The CDR3 runs to 16 residues. V was clipped by 4 bases and J by 4 bases; unmatched bases: 9. The germline V gene has CDR1 SEHNR and CDR2 FQNEAQ (reference sequence). The CDR3 DNA reads as TGTGCCAGCAGCTCCCATAGCGGGACCAGGTACAATGAGCAGTTCTTC. It specifies CASSSHSGTRYNEQFF.

This clonotype showed up just once. The chain uses TRBV27 and TRBJ2-7; D could derive from TRBD1 or TRBD2 (6 bases each). V lost 4 bases and J 3 bases, leaving 13 bases between the germline ends. This CDR3 region has 14 residues. Per the germline V gene, CDR1 is MNHEY and CDR2 is SMNVEV (reference sequence). The CDR3 loop reads CASSYGGAGYEQYF. CDR3 DNA sequence: TGTGCCAGCAGTTACGGGGGCGCGGGCTACGAGCAGTACTTC.

This clonotype was counted only a few times. The chain recombines TRBV10-3 with TRBJ2-3, with 10 bases fitting TRBD2. CDR3 length: 11 residues. J gave up 15 bases and V 8 bases, and 8 bases lay outside the gene matches. The germline V gene encodes CDR1 ENHRY and CDR2 SYGVKD. In nucleotides, the CDR3 is TGTGCCATCCGGGGGACTAGCGAGACTTATTTT. This sequence encodes CAIRGTSETYF.

At least ten counts were recorded for this clonotype. The chain recombines TRBV9 with TRBJ1-2; tentative D call: TRBD1 (6 bases). Trimming took off 4 bases at V and 2 bases at J, with 15 bases between the two ends. The CDR3 runs to 15 residues. Germline CDR1 reads SGDLS; CDR2 reads YYNGEE. The CDR3 DNA reads as TGTGCCAGCAGCTCAGGACAGCCTCGGAACTATGGCTACACCTTC. Its protein product is CASSSGQPRNYGYTF.

At least ten counts were recorded for this clonotype. This chain joins TRBV7-2 and TRBJ2-1; tentatively, D is TRBD2 (6 bases). Trimming removed 6 bases from V and 5 bases from J, with 14 bases in between. This CDR3 contains 14 residues. Germline CDR1 is SGHTA and CDR2 is FQGNSA. CDR3 sequence: CASRTRAVHNEQFF. The DNA of the CDR3 is TGTGCCAGCAGGACTAGAGCGGTTCACAATGAGCAGTTCTTC.

This clonotype was counted at least ten times. This rearrangement joins TRBV12-3 or TRBV12-4 to TRBJ2-1; the match to TRBD1 covers 7 bases. Trimming cost V 5 bases and J 9 bases; bases outside gene matches: 10. The CDR3 extends over 14 amino acids. The CDR3, as DNA: TGTGCCAGCAGTACGACAGGGACCCAGGGTGAGCAGTTCTTC. Its protein is CASSTTGTQGEQFF.

This clonotype has more than one count but fewer than ten. The CDR3 DNA sequence: TGTGCCACCAGCACACTAGACAGGGGCTCTGGAAACACCATATATTTT. It codes for CATSTLDRGSGNTIYF. This chain joins TRBV15 and TRBJ1-3; 8 bases map to TRBD1. The ends lost 4 bases at V and 0 bases at J; junction bases unmatched: 5. This CDR3 has 16 amino acids. Germline CDR1 LNHNV, CDR2 YYDKDF (reference sequence).

This clonotype was counted only a few times. J is TRBJ2-7 and V is TRBV12-3 or TRBV12-4; D is perhaps TRBD2 (5 bases). There are 16 residues in the CDR3. Deletions cut 5 bases from V and 0 bases from J, with 17 bases between. The CDR3 nucleotides read TGTGCCAGCAGTACAGAGACGGGAAAGATCTCCTACGAGCAGTACTTC. Its translation is CASSTETGKISYEQYF.

The V and J genes are TRBV7-9 and TRBJ2-7; D perhaps matches TRBD1 (5 bases). Trimming took 10 bases from V and 0 from J, leaving 13 bases between them. CDR1 is SEHNR and CDR2 is FQNEAQ in the germline V gene (reference sequence). CDR3 size: 13 residues. The DNA for the CDR3 is TGTGCCACCAAGACAGCCAACTCCTACGAGCAGTACTTC. Encoded protein: CATKTANSYEQYF.

This clonotype was recorded at least ten times. This rearrangement joins TRBV29-1 to TRBJ2-7, with 11 bases aligning to TRBD2. Per germline, CDR1 SQVTM and CDR2 ANQGSEA. The CDR3 is 13 amino acids. V shed 4 bases, J shed 2 bases, and the junction held 1 base outside the gene matches. The CDR3 sequence is CSVGLAGPYEQYF. The CDR3 DNA is TGCAGCGTTGGACTAGCGGGACCCTACGAGCAGTACTTC.

In its sample, this clonotype was seen a few times. The rearrangement joins TRBV7-2 to TRBJ2-2; the match to TRBD2 covers 8 bases. The CDR3 consists of 16 residues. The junction had 9 bases not matched to a gene; V was cut back by 4 bases and J by 5 bases. Per the germline V gene, CDR1 is SGHTA and CDR2 is FQGNSA. This chain's CDR3 is CASSSPQRGRTGELFF. In DNA form, the CDR3 reads TGTGCCAGCAGCTCCCCCCAGCGGGGGCGGACCGGGGAGCTGTTTTTT.

This clonotype was seen more than once but under ten times. The chain links TRBV19 to TRBJ1-5; tentatively, D is TRBD1 (5 bases). V was cut by 11 bases and J by 4 bases, with 18 bases left in between. The germline V gene has CDR1 LNHDA and CDR2 SQIVND (reference sequence). The CDR3 is made up of 14 amino acids. CDR3 DNA: TGTGCCGGTGGAGGGGCGTTAATTAATCAGCCCCAGCATTTT. It specifies CAGGGALINQPQHF.

This clonotype was detected a few times. The rearrangement joins TRBV6-2 or TRBV6-3 to TRBJ1-1; D is ambiguous. The CDR3 length is 14 residues. The V end lost 5 bases, the J end lost 0 bases, and 10 bases lay between the germline ends. From germline, CDR1 is MNHEY and CDR2 SVGEGT. The CDR3 nucleotides read TGTGCCAGCAGTAATCCCGTTATGAACACTGAAGCTTTCTTT. Translation gives CASSNPVMNTEAFF.

This clonotype was seen more than once but under ten times. The chain recombines TRBV20-1 with TRBJ2-7; weak D call: TRBD1 (6 bases). This CDR3 has 13 amino acids. V lost 3 bases and J lost 7, with 16 bases in between. CDR1 and CDR2 (germline): DFQATT, SNEGSKA (reference sequence). The CDR3 DNA reads as TGCAGTGCTAGCAGGGGCTCCCAGGATGAGCAGTACTTC. Its protein is CSASRGSQDEQYF.

This sequence joins TRBV7-3 and TRBJ2-1; perhaps D is TRBD1 or TRBD2 (5 bases each). CDR3 length: 13 amino acids. The V end was cut by 3 bases, the J end by 8 bases, with 11 bases between. In germline, CDR1 is SGHTA, CDR2 FQGTGA. The CDR3 is CASSLGPRHEQFF. The CDR3 DNA follows: TGTGCCAGCAGCTTGGGACCGAGACATGAGCAGTTCTTC.

The table lists this clonotype with a few counts. J is TRBJ2-7 and V is TRBV20-1, with D unresolved. The CDR3 loop spans 17 amino acids. Germline lookup yields CDR1 DFQATT and CDR2 SNEGSKA (reference sequence). Deletions cut 1 base from V and 2 bases from J, with 21 bases between. The CDR3: CSARVTSFGERPYEQYF. Here the CDR3 DNA reads TGCAGTGCTAGAGTAACATCTTTTGGGGAACGACCCTACGAGCAGTACTTC.

This clonotype was seen a few times. CDR3 DNA: TGTGCCAGCAGCCTGCATGCTCAGCCCCAGCATTTT. Translating gives CASSLHAQPQHF. The chain recombines TRBV7-2 with TRBJ1-5; D is unresolved. The CDR3 has 12 residues. Germline loops: CDR1 SGHTA, CDR2 FQGNSA. The V and J ends lost 5 bases and 6 bases respectively, with 8 bases between them.

In its sample, this clonotype was seen a few times. The gene calls are TRBV12-3 or TRBV12-4 and TRBJ2-1, with D possibly matching TRBD2 (5 bases). The CDR3 is 14 residues long. V was shortened by 7 bases and J by 5 bases, with 15 bases between the two germline ends. CDR3 sequence reads: CASILKDSNNEQFF. Written as DNA, the CDR3 is TGTGCCAGCATCCTAAAGGACTCTAACAATGAGCAGTTCTTC.

This clonotype was observed a handful of times. V gene TRBV24-1 combines with J gene TRBJ2-1; 10 nucleotides agree with TRBD2. CDR3 length equals 17 residues. CDR1 is KGHDR, CDR2 SFDVKD, per germline. The V and J ends lost 3 bases and 4 bases, in that order; junction bases with no gene match: 8. Here the CDR3 DNA reads TGTGCCACCAGTGATGCTTTTAGCGGGAGGTTTTACAATGAGCAGTTCTTC. It translates to CATSDAFSGRFYNEQFF.

As to this clonotype: At one end, the junction sequence differs from germline, possibly due to a read error. The gene calls are TRBV7-7 and TRBJ2-2; 7 positions agree with TRBD1. The CDR3 is 13 amino acids. CDR1 SSHAT and CDR2 FNYEAQ come from the germline V gene (reference sequence). Here the CDR3 DNA reads TGTGCTAGCAGCCCTACAGGGGCCGGGGAGCTGTTTTTT. It specifies CASSPTGAGELFF.

This rearrangement joins TRBV7-9 to TRBJ2-7; D uncertain. Germline lookup yields CDR1 SEHNR and CDR2 FQNEAQ (reference sequence). This CDR3 spans 14 amino acids. Trimming removed 5 bases from V and 4 bases from J, with 15 bases in between. The CDR3: CASSPRLEVYEQYF. As DNA, the CDR3 is TGTGCCAGCAGCCCCCGACTCGAGGTTTACGAGCAGTACTTC.

This clonotype has a handful of counts. The chain is built from TRBV10-3 and TRBJ2-2, with 7 positions matching TRBD2. V lost 7 bases and J lost 4; bases outside the gene matches: 15. Germline CDR1 ENHRY, CDR2 SYGVKD. The CDR3 length is 17 residues. The CDR3 DNA sequence: TGTGCCATCACGGCCGAGGGCGGGGGACTCGTCACCGGGGAGCTGTTTTTT. It encodes CAITAEGGGLVTGELFF.